This TCR beta chain is drawn from a study of T cell responses to AZD1222 COVID-19 vaccine. Study observations and caveats: Spike as a whole was targeted by vaccine-associated CD4 TCRs, dominant at 160-218 and 743-854. Most donors were white British and more were female, and clonal diversity was possibly underestimated.

The ends lost 7 bases at V and 0 bases at J; junction bases unmatched: 5. Germline CDR1 is MDHEN and CDR2 is SYDVKM. The CDR3 spans 15 residues. Second-dose intervals of approximately 4 or approximately 12 weeks were pooled. Here immunoSEQ multiplex PCR was the method, and the copy in TCRdb shows in-frame clones only, minus some. The sample comprises over 75,000 clones, 70% to 90% of which are singletons, and around 3.6% rests with the top ten. This clone was seen a single time. The antigen is unknown. V and J are TRBV28 and TRBJ2-3; 9 positions match TRBD1. This TCR was recovered from an adult who received the AZD1222 COVID-19 vaccine. This material consisted of peripheral blood, taken 28 days after the second AZD1222 dose. Here the CDR3 DNA reads TGTGCCAGCACCGAGGACAGGGGTAGCACAGATACGCAGTATTTT. Translation: CASTEDRGSTDTQYF.